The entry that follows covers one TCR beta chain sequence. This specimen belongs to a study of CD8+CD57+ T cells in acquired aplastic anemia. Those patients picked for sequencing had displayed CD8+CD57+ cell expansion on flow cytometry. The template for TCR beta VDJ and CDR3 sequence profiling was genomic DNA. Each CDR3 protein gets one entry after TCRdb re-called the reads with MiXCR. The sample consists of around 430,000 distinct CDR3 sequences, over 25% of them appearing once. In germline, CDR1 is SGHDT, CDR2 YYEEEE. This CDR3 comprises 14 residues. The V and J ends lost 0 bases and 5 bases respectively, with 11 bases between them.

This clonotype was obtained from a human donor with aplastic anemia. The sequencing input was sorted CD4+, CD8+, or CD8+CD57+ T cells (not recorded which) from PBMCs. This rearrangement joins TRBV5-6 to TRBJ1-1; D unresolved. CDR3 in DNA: TGTGCCAGCAGCTTGGACTCTTCGCGGACTGAAGCTTTCTTT. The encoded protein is CASSLDSSRTEAFF.